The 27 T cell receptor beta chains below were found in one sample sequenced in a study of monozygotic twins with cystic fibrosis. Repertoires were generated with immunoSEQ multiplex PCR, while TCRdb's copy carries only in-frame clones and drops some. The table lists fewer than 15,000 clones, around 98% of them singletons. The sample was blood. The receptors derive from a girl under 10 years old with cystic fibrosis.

CDR3 loop: CASSEAGKSEAFF. CDR3 DNA sequence: TGTGCCAGCAGTGAGGCCGGGAAATCTGAAGCTTTCTTT. This chain uses TRBV25-1 with TRBJ1-1, with D hard to call. The CDR3 extends over 13 amino acids. Germline CDR1 reads MGHDK; CDR2 reads SYGVNS. V was pared by 3 bases and J by 6 bases, with 11 bases between.

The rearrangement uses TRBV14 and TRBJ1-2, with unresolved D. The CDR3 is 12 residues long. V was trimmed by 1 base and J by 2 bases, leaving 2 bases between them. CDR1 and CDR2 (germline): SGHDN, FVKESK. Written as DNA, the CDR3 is TGTGCCAGCAGCCAAGGGAACTATGGCTACACCTTC. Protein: CASSQGNYGYTF.

As DNA, the CDR3 is TGTGCCAGCTCACTTCAGACAGGGCTCCTCTCTGGGGCCAACGTCCTGACTTTC. Residues: CASSLQTGLLSGANVLTF. The chain is built from TRBV18 and TRBJ2-6; 7 bases are shared with TRBD1. Losses at the gene ends were 4 bases for V and 0 bases for J; bases not matched to a gene: 9. The CDR3 loop spans 18 amino acids. Germline-derived CDR1 and CDR2 are KGHSH and LQKENI.

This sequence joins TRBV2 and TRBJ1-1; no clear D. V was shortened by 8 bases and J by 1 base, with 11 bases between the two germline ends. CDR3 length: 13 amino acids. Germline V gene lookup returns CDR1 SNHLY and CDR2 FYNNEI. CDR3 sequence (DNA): TGTGCCAGCTGGAAGGAAAGGAACACTGAAGCTTTCTTT. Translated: CASWKERNTEAFF.

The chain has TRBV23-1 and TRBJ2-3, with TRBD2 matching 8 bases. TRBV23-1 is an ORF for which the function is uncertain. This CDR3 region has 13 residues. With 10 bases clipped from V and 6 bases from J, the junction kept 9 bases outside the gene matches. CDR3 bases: TGCGCCAACCAAGCGGGAGTTAGGGATACGCAGTATTTT. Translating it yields CANQAGVRDTQYF.

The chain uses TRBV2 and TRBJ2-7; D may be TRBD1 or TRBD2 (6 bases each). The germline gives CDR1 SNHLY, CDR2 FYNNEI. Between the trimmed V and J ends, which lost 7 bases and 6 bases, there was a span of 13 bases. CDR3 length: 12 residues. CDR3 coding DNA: TGTGCCAGCAACGAGGGGGGAATCGAGCAGTACTTC. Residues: CASNEGGIEQYF.

For the CDR3, the DNA is TGTGCCAGCAGTCTAGGAATGAGTGAGCAGTACTTC. Translating it yields CASSLGMSEQYF. The V and J genes are TRBV7-9 and TRBJ2-7, with no clear D. Trimming took off 6 bases at V and 7 bases at J, with 13 bases between the two ends. This CDR3 comprises 12 residues. From germline, CDR1 is SEHNR and CDR2 FQNEAQ (reference sequence).

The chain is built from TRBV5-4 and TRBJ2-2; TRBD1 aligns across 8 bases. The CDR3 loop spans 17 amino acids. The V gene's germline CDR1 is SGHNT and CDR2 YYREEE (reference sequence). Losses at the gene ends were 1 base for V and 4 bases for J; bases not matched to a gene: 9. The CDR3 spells CASSLKPSRGPTGELFF. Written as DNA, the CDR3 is TGTGCCAGCAGCTTGAAACCTTCCAGGGGGCCCACCGGGGAGCTGTTTTTT.

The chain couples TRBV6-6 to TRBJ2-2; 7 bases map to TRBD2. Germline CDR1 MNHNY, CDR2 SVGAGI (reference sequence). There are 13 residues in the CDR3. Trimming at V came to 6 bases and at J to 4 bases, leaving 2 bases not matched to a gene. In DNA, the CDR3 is TGTGCCAGCAGCCTAGCGGCCACCGGGGAGCTGTTTTTT. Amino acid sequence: CASSLAATGELFF.

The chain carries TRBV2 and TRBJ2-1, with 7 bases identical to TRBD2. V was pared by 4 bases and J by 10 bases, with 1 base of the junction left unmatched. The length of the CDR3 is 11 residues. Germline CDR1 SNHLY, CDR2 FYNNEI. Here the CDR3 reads CASSAGGEQFF. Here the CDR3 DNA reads TGTGCCAGCAGTGCGGGAGGCGAGCAGTTCTTC. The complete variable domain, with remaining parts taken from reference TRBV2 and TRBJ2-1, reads EPEVTQTPSHQVTQMGQEVILRCVPISNHLYFYWYRQILGQKVEFLVSFYNNEISEKSEIFDDQFSVERPDGSNFTLKIRSTKLEDSAMYFCASSAGGEQFFGPGTRLTVL.

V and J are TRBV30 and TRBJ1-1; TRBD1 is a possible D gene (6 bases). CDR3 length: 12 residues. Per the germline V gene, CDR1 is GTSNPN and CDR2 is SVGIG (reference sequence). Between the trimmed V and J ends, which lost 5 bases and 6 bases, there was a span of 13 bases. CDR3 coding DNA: TGTGCCTGGGCACAGGGAGGCCCTGAAGCTTTCTTT. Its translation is CAWAQGGPEAFF.

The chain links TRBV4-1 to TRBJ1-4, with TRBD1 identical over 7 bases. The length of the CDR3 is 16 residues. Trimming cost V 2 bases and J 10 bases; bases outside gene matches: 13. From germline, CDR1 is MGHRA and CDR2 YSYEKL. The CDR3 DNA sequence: TGCGCCAGCAGCCAACCCATGGACAGGCTGATCGGAAAACTGTTTTTT. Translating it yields CASSQPMDRLIGKLFF.

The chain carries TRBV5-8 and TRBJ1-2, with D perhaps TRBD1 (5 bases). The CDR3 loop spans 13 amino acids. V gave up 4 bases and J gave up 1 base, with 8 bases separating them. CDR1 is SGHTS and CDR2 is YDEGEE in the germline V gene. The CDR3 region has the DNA TGTGCCAGCAGCCCAAGGGGTAACTATGGCTACACCTTC. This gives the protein CASSPRGNYGYTF.

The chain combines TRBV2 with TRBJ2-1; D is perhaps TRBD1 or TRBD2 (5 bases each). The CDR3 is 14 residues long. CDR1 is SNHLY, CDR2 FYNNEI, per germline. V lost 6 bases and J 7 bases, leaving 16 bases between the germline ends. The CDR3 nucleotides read TGTGCCAGCAGGAATGGACTCAACAGGAATGAGCAGTTCTTC. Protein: CASRNGLNRNEQFF. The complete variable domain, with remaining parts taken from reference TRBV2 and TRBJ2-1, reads EPEVTQTPSHQVTQMGQEVILRCVPISNHLYFYWYRQILGQKVEFLVSFYNNEISEKSEIFDDQFSVERPDGSNFTLKIRSTKLEDSAMYFCASRNGLNRNEQFFGPGTRLTVL.

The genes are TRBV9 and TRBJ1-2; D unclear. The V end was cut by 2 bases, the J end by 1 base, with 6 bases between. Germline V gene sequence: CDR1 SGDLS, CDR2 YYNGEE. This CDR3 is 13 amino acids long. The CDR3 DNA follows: TGTGCCAGCAGCGTTGGGGATAACTATGGCTACACCTTC. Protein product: CASSVGDNYGYTF. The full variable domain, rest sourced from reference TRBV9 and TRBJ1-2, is DSGVTQTPKHLITATGQRVTLRCSPRSGDLSVYWYQQSLDQGLQFLIQYYNGEERAKGNILERFSAQQFPDLHSELNLSSLELGDSALYFCASSVGDNYGYTFGSGTRLTVV.

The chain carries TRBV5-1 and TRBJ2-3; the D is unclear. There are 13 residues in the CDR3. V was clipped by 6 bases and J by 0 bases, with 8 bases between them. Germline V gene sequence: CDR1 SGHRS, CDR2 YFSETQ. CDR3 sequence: CASKPTSTDTQYF. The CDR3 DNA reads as TGCGCCAGCAAGCCCACTAGCACAGATACGCAGTATTTT.

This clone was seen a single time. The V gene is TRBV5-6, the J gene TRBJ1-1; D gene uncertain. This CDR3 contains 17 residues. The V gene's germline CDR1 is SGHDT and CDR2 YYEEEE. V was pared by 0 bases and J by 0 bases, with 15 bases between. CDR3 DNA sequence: TGTGCCAGCAGCTTGGATAGGTTGGCCAATATGAACACTGAAGCTTTCTTT. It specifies CASSLDRLANMNTEAFF. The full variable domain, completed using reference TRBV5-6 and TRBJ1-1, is DAGVTQSPTHLIKTRGQQVTLRCSPKSGHDTVSWYQQALGQGPQFIFQYYEEEERQRGNFPDRFSGHQFPNYSSELNVNALLLGDSALYLCASSLDRLANMNTEAFFGQGTRLTVV.

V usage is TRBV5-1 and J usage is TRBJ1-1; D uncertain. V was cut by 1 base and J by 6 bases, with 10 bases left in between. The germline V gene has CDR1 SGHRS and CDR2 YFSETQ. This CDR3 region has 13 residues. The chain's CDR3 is CASSLYRGAEAFF. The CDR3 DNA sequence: TGCGCCAGCAGCTTGTACCGGGGAGCTGAAGCTTTCTTT.

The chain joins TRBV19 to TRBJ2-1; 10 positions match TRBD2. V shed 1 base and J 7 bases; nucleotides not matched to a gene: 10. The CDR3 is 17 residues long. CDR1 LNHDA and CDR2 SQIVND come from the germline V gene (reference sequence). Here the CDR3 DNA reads TGTGCCAGTAGTATAGGGGATAGCGGGAGGTTCGGTAATGAGCAGTTCTTC. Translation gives CASSIGDSGRFGNEQFF.

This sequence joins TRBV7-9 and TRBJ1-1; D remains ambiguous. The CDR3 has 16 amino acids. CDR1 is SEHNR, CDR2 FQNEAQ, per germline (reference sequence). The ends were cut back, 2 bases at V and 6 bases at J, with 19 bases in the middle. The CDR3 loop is CASSLSRVAGIAEAFF. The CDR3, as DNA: TGTGCCAGCAGCTTAAGCCGGGTCGCAGGTATAGCTGAAGCTTTCTTT.

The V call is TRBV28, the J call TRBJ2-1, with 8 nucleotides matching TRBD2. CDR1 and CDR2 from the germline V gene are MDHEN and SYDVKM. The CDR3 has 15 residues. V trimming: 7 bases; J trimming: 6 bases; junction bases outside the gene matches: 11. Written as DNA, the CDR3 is TGTGCCAGCACCCTTGGGGGACTAGTTTCCAATGAGCAGTTCTTC. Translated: CASTLGGLVSNEQFF.

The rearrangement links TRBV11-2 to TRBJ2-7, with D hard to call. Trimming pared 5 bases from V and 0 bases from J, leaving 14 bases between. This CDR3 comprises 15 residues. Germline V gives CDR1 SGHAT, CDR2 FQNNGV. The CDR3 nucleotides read TGTGCCAGCAGCCCCCTTTTTAGGTACTCCTACGAGCAGTACTTC. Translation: CASSPLFRYSYEQYF.

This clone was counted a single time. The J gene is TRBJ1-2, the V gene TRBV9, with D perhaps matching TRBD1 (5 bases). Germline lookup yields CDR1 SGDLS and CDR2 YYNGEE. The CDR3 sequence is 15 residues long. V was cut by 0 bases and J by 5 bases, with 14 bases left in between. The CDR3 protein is CASSVGGPPAYGYTF. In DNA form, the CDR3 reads TGTGCCAGCAGCGTAGGGGGACCCCCAGCGTATGGCTACACCTTC.

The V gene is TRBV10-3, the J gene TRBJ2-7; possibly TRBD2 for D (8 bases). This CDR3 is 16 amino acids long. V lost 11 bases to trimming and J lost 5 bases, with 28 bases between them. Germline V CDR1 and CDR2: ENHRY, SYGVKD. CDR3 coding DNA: TGTGCCGCAGCGGGGGACGACAGGGTTTTATCCCACGAGCAGTACTTC. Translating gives CAAAGDDRVLSHEQYF.

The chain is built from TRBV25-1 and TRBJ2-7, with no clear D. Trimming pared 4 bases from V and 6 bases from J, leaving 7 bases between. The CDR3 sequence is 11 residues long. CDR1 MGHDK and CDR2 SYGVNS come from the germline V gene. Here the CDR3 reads CASSAAAEQYF. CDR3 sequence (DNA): TGTGCCAGCAGTGCTGCCGCCGAGCAGTACTTC.

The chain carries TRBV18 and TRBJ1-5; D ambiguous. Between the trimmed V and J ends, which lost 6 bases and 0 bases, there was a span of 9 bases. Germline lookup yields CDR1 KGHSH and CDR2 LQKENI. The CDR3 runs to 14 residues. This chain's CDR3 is CASSLGISNQPQHF. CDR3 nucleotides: TGTGCCAGCTCCCTCGGTATTAGCAATCAGCCCCAGCATTTT.

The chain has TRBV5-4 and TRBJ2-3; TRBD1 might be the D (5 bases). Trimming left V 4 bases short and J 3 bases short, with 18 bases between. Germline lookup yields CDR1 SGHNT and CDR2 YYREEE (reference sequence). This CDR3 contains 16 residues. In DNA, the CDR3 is TGTGCCAGCAGCCCTCAGGGTGGGATAGGGACAGATACGCAGTATTTT. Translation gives CASSPQGGIGTDTQYF.